Given below is one TCR beta chain in context. The antigen is undetermined. Unique molecular identifiers were built into the TCR beta cDNA libraries. TCRdb reprocessed the PCR reads via MiXCR and lists one record per CDR3 protein. The profile shows about 460,000 distinct CDR3 sequences, around 40% of them singletons. The data originate from a study of post-analysis software for immune sequencing data. CDR3 length: 12 amino acids. Trimming left V 8 bases short and J 3 bases short, with 11 bases between. Germline V gene lookup returns CDR1 SNHLY and CDR2 FYNNEI. Study findings and constraints: Controls had lower frequencies than patients of about 5 TRBV segments, which included TRBV5-6, TRBV5-1 and TRBV20-1.

V and J are TRBV2 and TRBJ2-7, with TRBD1 as a possible D gene (6 bases). Input material: blood. This TCR was sampled from a girl aged 5-17 years with multiple sclerosis. CDR3 region: CASDRTYYEQYF. CDR3 DNA: TGTGCCAGCGACAGGACCTACTACGAGCAGTACTTC. Full variable domain (outside the CDR3, taken from reference TRBV2 and TRBJ2-7): EPEVTQTPSHQVTQMGQEVILRCVPISNHLYFYWYRQILGQKVEFLVSFYNNEISEKSEIFDDQFSVERPDGSNFTLKIRSTKLEDSAMYFCASDRTYYEQYFGPGTRLTVT.